The entry that follows covers one TCR beta chain sequence. As processed by the authors: By means of reference gene primer amplification, nucleated cell counts were estimated. TCRdb's table, derived via immunoSEQ multiplex PCR, lists solely in-frame clones and lacks some. D and trimming come from the DNA, and the V and J calls and clone size come from that table. The data show tens of thousands of clones, approximately 84% seen once. Between the trimmed V and J ends, which lost 6 bases and 4 bases, there was a span of 26 bases. CDR1 is SGHTS, CDR2 YDEGEE, per germline. CDR3 length: 17 residues. The sample originates from a study of blood T cell repertoires in COVID-19.

This TCR came from a man aged 45-65 years with acute or convalescent COVID-19. The chain joins TRBV5-8 to TRBJ2-7, with D possibly being TRBD1 (6 bases). Sequencing was done on a sample of peripheral blood. CDR3 nucleotides: TGTGCCAGCAACCCGGGACAAGGCTCAGTTTTTCGGTACGAGCAGTACTTC. This codes for CASNPGQGSVFRYEQYF.